This TCR beta chain was captured in a study of human T cells and chemical hapten exposure (dated by TCRdb to the early 2020s). General notes on the study: Libraries were combined into a pool for sequencing, and differences in TCR yield between samples came mainly from small differences in library volumes within the pool. From each blood RNA sample, both TCR alpha and TCR beta chains were sequenced. This study followed changes in the peripheral blood TCR repertoire in vivo during primary and secondary sensitization of alopecia patients to the hapten diphenylcyclopropenone (DPC). The paper's findings and limits, for the study overall: The number of TCRs above 1 in 1000 frequency did not change with DPC sensitization; there was no evidence of global repertoire structure alterations. Repeated subsampling changed both the strength of the expansion versus patch-test correlation and the threshold at which the correlation became significant.

Total RNA was extracted from unfractionated whole blood collected in Tempus Blood RNA tubes. Five or six healthy volunteers served as TCR sequencing controls and were bled at day 0, 2 weeks and 6 weeks. Sequences MGHRA (CDR1) and YSYEKL (CDR2) are obtained from the germline V gene. Its CDR3 holds 16 amino acids, cysteine through phenylalanine. The kept DNA is CDR3 alone, 48 bases in frame from the first base. V is cut back by 5 bases and J by 7 bases, with 14 bases in the junction unmatched. This clonotype was recorded a few times. Its antigen is still unknown. No base quality values were provided; no much bigger clone lies one nucleotide off. The protocol used for the library was 5' RACE. Sequenced using an Illumina MiSeq. During library preparation, unique molecular identifiers were attached to individual cDNA molecules so that TCRs could be counted in a quantitative, reproducible way. Under the source paper's analysis protocol: Samples had a median of around 92,000 TCRs, with a range from roughly 23,224 to 700,000. The Decombinator software suite was used to annotate the V, J and CDR3 of the TCR reads. To make PS versus PT1 abundance plots, every sample was subsampled to the same number of TCRs (28,000). TCRs were defined as expanded if absent before sensitization and observed at least eight times at the 2-week time point. TCRdb handled the public reads itself, with Q25 trimming in fastp and clone calling in MiXCR, and kept productive beta chains. Identical CDR3 protein sequences are pooled into one entry, listed with their most common genes and DNA. The V and J calls here are based on TCRdb, not the publication. The sample yields about 110,000 distinct CDR3 sequences; approximately 19% were counted once. Around 2.8% of the sample goes to the ten largest clones.

The sequence was collected from a human donor in good health. This chain is built from TRBV4-1 and TRBJ1-5; 7 central nucleotides agree with TRBD1. Here the CDR3 is given as CASSSNQGVAEQPQHF. At the DNA level, the sequence is TGCGCCAGCAGCTCCAACCAGGGGGTAGCGGAGCAGCCCCAGCATTTT.